Shown below are 13 T cell receptor beta chains from a single sample sequenced in a study of OX40 agonist ivuxolimab in advanced cancers. Produced via immunoSEQ multiplex PCR; TCRdb's table is partial and in-frame only. Of fewer than 80,000 clones in the sample, approximately 80% were seen once. The sequences come from CD4+ or CD8+ T cells sorted from blood, collected in a trial of the OX40 agonist ivuxolimab. Source of these receptors: an adult with an advanced solid tumor such as melanoma, head and neck, liver or kidney cancer.

The V gene is TRBV7-2, the J gene TRBJ2-2; no clear D gene. V lost 5 bases and J lost 3, with 4 bases in between. The germline V gene encodes CDR1 SGHTA and CDR2 FQGNSA. This CDR3 is built from 12 residues. The DNA of the CDR3 is TGTGCCAGCAGCCGCTACACCGGGGAGCTGTTTTTT. Its translation is CASSRYTGELFF.

This clone was counted a single time. The chain has TRBV28 and TRBJ2-1, with 15 positions matching TRBD2. CDR1 and CDR2 (germline): MDHEN, SYDVKM. This CDR3 contains 18 residues. V lost 10 bases and J lost 0; bases outside the gene matches: 10. The CDR3 bases are TGTGCCACCGGGACTAGCGGGGGGTTCCTTTACTCCTACAATGAGCAGTTCTTC. Its translation: CATGTSGGFLYSYNEQFF.

In its sample, this clone was seen once. CDR3 residues: CASSLRGDTEAFF. The CDR3 nucleotides are TGTGCCAGCAGCTTAAGAGGGGACACTGAAGCTTTCTTT. The gene calls are TRBV11-3 and TRBJ1-1; D possibly corresponds to TRBD1 (5 bases). V was trimmed by 2 bases and J by 3 bases, leaving 7 bases between them. Germline V gene lookup returns CDR1 SGHNT and CDR2 YENEEA. This CDR3 has 13 amino acids.

In regard to this clone: The same CDR3 can be traced to other DNA sequences in this sample. This chain connects TRBV11-2 to TRBJ1-2; D unclear. V lost 4 bases and J 7 bases, leaving 10 bases between the germline ends. The CDR3 totals 12 residues. CDR1 SGHAT and CDR2 FQNNGV come from the germline V gene. CDR3 in amino acids: CASSSRRSGYTF. The CDR3 DNA sequence: TGTGCCAGCAGCTCACGGAGAAGTGGCTACACCTTC.

The J gene is TRBJ1-5, the V gene TRBV19; D gene uncertain. V was shortened by 6 bases and J by 0 bases, with 9 bases between the two germline ends. The CDR3 has 14 amino acids. The germline V gene encodes CDR1 LNHDA and CDR2 SQIVND (reference sequence). The CDR3 protein is CASSRPYSNQPQHF. In nucleotides, the CDR3 is TGTGCCAGTAGCCGACCTTATAGCAATCAGCCCCAGCATTTT.

This clone was detected a few times. CDR3 in amino acids: CASSQVGVGNTEAFF. CDR3 DNA: TGCGCCAGCAGCCAAGTGGGGGTCGGGAACACTGAAGCTTTCTTT. The rearrangement uses TRBV4-3 and TRBJ1-1; D perhaps matches TRBD1 (5 bases). CDR1 LGHNA and CDR2 YSLEER come from the germline V gene. V lost 1 base to trimming and J lost 1 base, with 10 bases between them. This CDR3 region has 15 residues.

The J gene is TRBJ2-7, the V gene TRBV10-1, with 8 positions matching TRBD1. CDR1 and CDR2 from the germline V gene are WNHNN and SYGVQD (reference sequence). The trim removed 9 bases at V and 6 bases at J, leaving 7 bases unmatched. There are 12 residues in the CDR3. The CDR3 region has the DNA TGCGCCAGTGAACCCAGGGGGCGCGAGCAGTACTTC. Its translation is CASEPRGREQYF.

V and J are TRBV7-3 and TRBJ1-1; D is undetermined. This CDR3 is built from 15 residues. Germline-derived CDR1 and CDR2 are SGHTA and FQGTGA. V lost 5 bases, J lost 1 base, and 14 bases lay in between. The chain's CDR3 is CASSLAYGSNTEAFF. CDR3 in DNA: TGTGCCAGCAGCCTAGCGTACGGATCGAACACTGAAGCTTTCTTT.

The rearrangement uses TRBV7-2 and TRBJ1-4; TRBD1 matches at 7 bases. The CDR3 length is 18 residues. The trim removed 5 bases at V and 0 bases at J, leaving 12 bases unmatched. Germline loops: CDR1 SGHTA, CDR2 FQGNSA. The CDR3 spells CASSTRQLDRATNEKLFF. The CDR3 DNA follows: TGTGCCAGCAGCACCCGCCAATTAGACAGGGCAACTAATGAAAAACTGTTTTTT. The full variable domain, with the rest looked up from reference TRBV7-2 and TRBJ1-4, is GAGVSQSPSNKVTEKGKDVELRCDPISGHTALYWYRQSLGQGLEFLIYFQGNSAPDKSGLPSDRFSAERTGGSVSTLTIQRTQQEDSAVYLCASSTRQLDRATNEKLFFGSGTQLSVL.

This clone occurred once. The chain employs TRBV19 and TRBJ1-5, with 7 bases lining up with TRBD1. Trimming took 1 base from V and 8 from J; bases not matched to a gene: 5. The CDR3 extends over 14 amino acids. Germline loops: CDR1 LNHDA, CDR2 SQIVND (reference sequence). CDR3 residues: CASSIVQGRKPQHF. CDR3 coding DNA: TGTGCCAGTAGTATAGTACAGGGGAGAAAGCCCCAGCATTTT.

This chain links TRBV18 with TRBJ1-3, with unresolved D. With 3 bases removed from V and 0 bases from J, the gap between germline ends came to 15 bases. The CDR3 is made up of 17 amino acids. The germline V gene encodes CDR1 KGHSH and CDR2 LQKENI. Written as DNA, the CDR3 is TGTGCCAGCTCACCCCGGGTAGACCTGGACTCTGGAAACACCATATATTTT. Translating it yields CASSPRVDLDSGNTIYF.

V gene TRBV7-2 combines with J gene TRBJ2-1, with D tentatively TRBD1 (7 bases). The germline V and J ends were trimmed by 6 bases and 4 bases, with 13 bases remaining between them. This CDR3 contains 14 residues. CDR1 is SGHTA and CDR2 is FQGNSA in the germline V gene. The CDR3 is CASRGQGGYNEQFF. The CDR3 DNA follows: TGTGCCAGCAGGGGGCAGGGGGGATACAATGAGCAGTTCTTC. The whole variable domain, filled in from reference TRBV7-2 and TRBJ2-1, reads GAGVSQSPSNKVTEKGKDVELRCDPISGHTALYWYRQSLGQGLEFLIYFQGNSAPDKSGLPSDRFSAERTGGSVSTLTIQRTQQEDSAVYLCASRGQGGYNEQFFGPGTRLTVL.

This chain uses TRBV6-5 with TRBJ2-3; no firm D call. This CDR3 is 13 amino acids long. Trimming pared 6 bases from V and 6 bases from J, leaving 13 bases between. Per the germline V gene, CDR1 is MNHEY and CDR2 is SVGAGI. CDR3 nucleotides: TGTGCCAGCAGAGAAGTTACATCCGATACGCAGTATTTT. Its protein product is CASREVTSDTQYF.